Following are 29 T cell receptor beta chains from one sample sequenced in a study of blood T cell repertoires in COVID-19. The method was immunoSEQ multiplex PCR; TCRdb's version includes in-frame clones alone and lacks a portion of them. Of a few hundred thousand clones detected, just under 90% appear once; the ten largest clones hold 1.2%. Sequenced material: PBMCs or T cells enriched from blood (not recorded which). These receptors all stem from a man under 40 who had recovered from COVID-19.

This chain uses TRBV27 with TRBJ2-1, with D perhaps TRBD2 (6 bases). V lost 2 bases and J 7 bases, leaving 12 bases between the germline ends. The CDR3 has 14 residues. Germline CDR1 reads MNHEY; CDR2 reads SMNVEV (reference sequence). The CDR3 here is CASSLEGRWNEQFF. The CDR3 bases are TGTGCCAGCAGTTTAGAGGGGAGGTGGAATGAGCAGTTCTTC.

This chain joins TRBV29-1 and TRBJ1-5; 8 bases map to TRBD1. The CDR3 loop spans 15 amino acids. Per germline, CDR1 SQVTM and CDR2 ANQGSEA. V trimming: 5 bases; J trimming: 6 bases; junction bases outside the gene matches: 12. The CDR3 coding sequence is TGCAGCGTTAAGTCGGAGACAGGGGTAGGTCAGCCCCAGCATTTT. It yields the protein CSVKSETGVGQPQHF.

This clone is a singleton in its sample. The chain has TRBV28 and TRBJ2-1; D might be TRBD2 (6 bases). CDR1 and CDR2 (germline): MDHEN, SYDVKM. Trimming left V 3 bases short and J 12 bases short, with 12 bases between. This CDR3 region has 12 residues. In DNA form, the CDR3 reads TGTGCCAGCAGTTTTGCGGGACCTGCGCAGTTCTTC. This gives the protein CASSFAGPAQFF.

The CDR3: CASSGGGAGGIAEAFF. As DNA, the CDR3 is TGTGCCAGCAGTGGAGGGGGGGCCGGGGGTATCGCTGAAGCTTTCTTT. This sequence joins TRBV2 and TRBJ1-1; tentative D call: TRBD1 (6 bases). V shed 4 bases and J shed 6 bases, with 21 bases lying between them. The CDR3 consists of 16 residues. Looked up from germline, CDR1 is SNHLY and CDR2 is FYNNEI.

The V call is TRBV10-1, the J call TRBJ1-1, with 10 positions matching TRBD1. The CDR3 contains 16 residues. Germline CDR1 is WNHNN and CDR2 is SYGVQD (reference sequence). The ends lost 1 base at V and 4 bases at J; junction bases unmatched: 6. For the CDR3, the DNA is TGCGCCAGCAGTGAGTATAGAGGGACAGGGGTCACTGAAGCTTTCTTT. Protein product: CASSEYRGTGVTEAFF.

This chain joins TRBV29-1 and TRBJ1-3, with D perhaps matching TRBD1 (5 bases). Germline V lookup: CDR1 SQVTM, CDR2 ANQGSEA. V was shortened by 5 bases and J by 4 bases, with 9 bases between the two germline ends. This CDR3 spans 12 amino acids. Here the CDR3 reads CSVRQRGNTIYF. DNA for the CDR3: TGCAGCGTTCGACAGAGAGGAAACACCATATATTTT.

This clone came up a few times. The rearrangement uses TRBV5-1 and TRBJ1-2; TRBD1 might be the D (6 bases). The V end was cut by 1 base, the J end by 6 bases, with 16 bases between. The CDR3 is 15 amino acids. Germline loops: CDR1 SGHRS, CDR2 YFSETQ. The CDR3 DNA sequence: TGCGCCAGCAGCTTGAGGCCAGGGGATATCCATGGCTACACCTTC. This sequence encodes CASSLRPGDIHGYTF.

V and J are TRBV5-4 and TRBJ1-5, with 7 bases fitting TRBD1. Germline V gives CDR1 SGHNT, CDR2 YYREEE (reference sequence). Trimming took 5 bases from V and 5 from J; bases not matched to a gene: 4. The CDR3 length is 13 residues. This chain's CDR3 is CASRGRGDQPQHF. The CDR3 DNA follows: TGTGCCAGCAGAGGCAGGGGGGATCAGCCCCAGCATTTT.

This clone was counted once. This chain joins TRBV9 and TRBJ2-2; no firm D call. The germline CDR1 and CDR2 sequences are SGDLS and YYNGEE. This CDR3 comprises 12 residues. Trimming left V 0 bases short and J 8 bases short, with 5 bases between. The CDR3 DNA sequence: TGTGCCAGCAGCGTAGGCGAGGGGGAGCTGTTTTTT. The encoded protein is CASSVGEGELFF.

The V gene is TRBV9, the J gene TRBJ2-1, with 8 bases lining up with TRBD1. The CDR3 covers 20 residues. CDR1 is SGDLS and CDR2 is YYNGEE in the germline V gene. V dropped 3 bases and J dropped 4; count of bases not matched to a gene: 21. The CDR3 region is CASSEIGITLDRATYNEQFF. In DNA, the CDR3 is TGTGCCAGCAGCGAAATAGGAATTACCTTGGACAGGGCAACATACAATGAGCAGTTCTTC.

The chain carries TRBV6-6 and TRBJ2-1, with 11 nucleotides matching TRBD2. CDR1 and CDR2 (germline): MNHNY, SVGAGI (reference sequence). The CDR3 sequence is 16 residues long. V was clipped by 5 bases and J by 5 bases; unmatched bases: 8. CDR3 region: CASSRTSSGGNNEQFF. The CDR3 region has the DNA TGTGCCAGCAGTCGAACCTCTAGCGGGGGGAACAATGAGCAGTTCTTC.

The gene calls are TRBV27 and TRBJ2-7; weak D call: TRBD1 (6 bases). Trimming cost V 5 bases and J 3 bases, with 17 bases left between them. In germline, CDR1 is MNHEY, CDR2 SMNVEV (reference sequence). There are 15 residues in the CDR3. CDR3 region: CASSIGGPPLYEQYF. CDR3 coding DNA: TGTGCCAGCAGTATAGGGGGTCCCCCCCTCTACGAGCAGTACTTC.

The gene calls are TRBV4-1 and TRBJ2-1; TRBD1 agrees at 8 bases. J was trimmed by 4 bases and V by 1 base; bases with no gene match: 6. CDR3 length: 16 amino acids. Germline assignment: CDR1 MGHRA and CDR2 YSYEKL. The CDR3: CASSQVSRDRYNEQFF. In nucleotides, the CDR3 is TGCGCCAGCAGCCAAGTGAGCCGGGACAGGTACAATGAGCAGTTCTTC.

This clone has just a few counts. The junction differs from germline at one of its ends, possibly a read error. This rearrangement joins TRBV19 to TRBJ1-2; D may be TRBD1 (6 bases). Germline V gene sequence: CDR1 LNHDA, CDR2 SQIVND (reference sequence). This CDR3 has 14 amino acids. Written as DNA, the CDR3 is TGTGCCAGTAATATAGAAAATCAGGGGTATGGCTACACCTTC. Translation: CASNIENQGYGYTF.

This clone showed up just once. V gene TRBV14 combines with J gene TRBJ1-1; 9 bases line up with TRBD1. This CDR3 has 16 residues. The germline CDR1 and CDR2 sequences are SGHDN and FVKESK. The trim removed 4 bases at V and 0 bases at J, leaving 6 bases unmatched. CDR3 amino acids: CASSPQGQGLNTEAFF. CDR3 nucleotide sequence: TGTGCCAGCAGCCCCCAGGGACAGGGTTTGAACACTGAAGCTTTCTTT.

The chain joins TRBV10-3 to TRBJ1-1; no clear D gene. The CDR3 runs 15 residues. Trimming removed 1 base at V and 3 bases at J, with 12 bases between. Germline assignment: CDR1 ENHRY and CDR2 SYGVKD. In nucleotides, the CDR3 is TGTGCCATCAGTGAGTGGGTCGTGAGGGACACTGAAGCTTTCTTT. Its translation is CAISEWVVRDTEAFF.

This chain links TRBV24-1 with TRBJ2-3, with 7 bases that match TRBD1. Looked up from germline, CDR1 is KGHDR and CDR2 is SFDVKD. The V and J ends lost 9 bases and 1 base, in that order; junction bases with no gene match: 0. The CDR3 has 12 amino acids. The CDR3 DNA is TGTGCCACCGGGACAGGCACAGATACGCAGTATTTT. It is translated as CATGTGTDTQYF.

This chain uses TRBV30 with TRBJ2-7; 10 positions agree with TRBD2. The CDR3 contains 14 residues. In germline, CDR1 is GTSNPN, CDR2 SVGIG (reference sequence). Trimming cost V 3 bases and J 3 bases; bases outside gene matches: 5. CDR3 sequence reads: CAWSSSGSFYEQYF. The CDR3 DNA follows: TGTGCCTGGAGCTCTAGCGGGAGTTTCTACGAGCAGTACTTC.

This chain connects TRBV7-4 to TRBJ2-7, with TRBD2 identical over 7 bases. The CDR3 has 15 residues. Germline assignment: CDR1 SGHVT and CDR2 SQSDAQ. Losses at the gene ends were 1 base for V and 4 bases for J; bases not matched to a gene: 7. The CDR3 protein is CASSLELAKIYEQYF. CDR3 in DNA: TGTGCCAGCAGCTTAGAACTAGCGAAGATATACGAGCAGTACTTC.

This clone was seen once. This chain links TRBV7-2 with TRBJ2-7, with D maybe TRBD2 (5 bases). Germline loops: CDR1 SGHTA, CDR2 FQGNSA. V dropped 1 base and J dropped 2 bases, with 12 bases sitting between them. The CDR3 extends over 15 amino acids. CDR3 sequence reads: CASSLGSGLAYEQYF. In DNA, the CDR3 is TGTGCCAGCAGCTTAGGCAGCGGCCTAGCCTACGAGCAGTACTTC.

V gene TRBV6-5 combines with J gene TRBJ1-1; D is uncertain. Trimming left V 6 bases short and J 2 bases short, with 7 bases between. Germline lookup yields CDR1 MNHEY and CDR2 SVGAGI. The CDR3 totals 12 residues. The CDR3 DNA follows: TGTGCCAGCAGCCGGGTCAACACTGAAGCTTTCTTT. Protein sequence: CASSRVNTEAFF.

This chain links TRBV10-1 with TRBJ2-1; TRBD2 agrees at 7 bases. The trim removed 6 bases at V and 3 bases at J, leaving 2 bases unmatched. The CDR3 has 13 residues. CDR1 is WNHNN and CDR2 is SYGVQD in the germline V gene (reference sequence). CDR3 in amino acids: CASSASGYNEQFF. CDR3 nucleotides: TGCGCCAGCAGCGCTAGCGGCTACAATGAGCAGTTCTTC.

This clone occurred a few times. V gene TRBV6-6 combines with J gene TRBJ1-5; 9 bases are shared with TRBD1. Germline V gives CDR1 MNHNY, CDR2 SVGAGI (reference sequence). V shed 6 bases, J shed 3 bases, and the junction held 6 bases outside the gene matches. CDR3 length: 15 residues. Here the CDR3 DNA reads TGTGCCAGCAGCGTCGGGACAGGGAACAATCAGCCCCAGCATTTT. Amino acid sequence: CASSVGTGNNQPQHF.

For the CDR3, the DNA is TGTGCCAGCAGTTACATCGGGATGGAAGCTTTCTTT. This encodes CASSYIGMEAFF. The V call is TRBV6-2 or TRBV6-3, the J call TRBJ1-1; D ambiguous. The CDR3 consists of 12 residues. CDR1 and CDR2 (germline): MNHEY, SVGEGT. V lost 2 bases to trimming and J lost 8 bases, with 9 bases between them.

CDR3: CASSPTSGGSYNEQFF. In DNA, the CDR3 is TGTGCCAGCAGCCCCACTAGCGGGGGTTCCTACAATGAGCAGTTCTTC. This chain connects TRBV7-2 to TRBJ2-1; 11 positions agree with TRBD2. There are 16 residues in the CDR3. Germline loops: CDR1 SGHTA, CDR2 FQGNSA. V shed 5 bases, J shed 1 base, and the junction held 4 bases outside the gene matches.

The chain is built from TRBV2 and TRBJ2-1; D perhaps matches TRBD2 (7 bases). Trimming removed 7 bases from V and 7 bases from J, with 14 bases in between. The CDR3 length is 13 residues. Germline V gives CDR1 SNHLY, CDR2 FYNNEI. The CDR3 sequence is CASNGGPLNEQFF. The CDR3 nucleotides read TGTGCCAGCAACGGGGGGCCCTTAAATGAGCAGTTCTTC. The full variable domain, with the rest looked up from reference TRBV2 and TRBJ2-1, is EPEVTQTPSHQVTQMGQEVILRCVPISNHLYFYWYRQILGQKVEFLVSFYNNEISEKSEIFDDQFSVERPDGSNFTLKIRSTKLEDSAMYFCASNGGPLNEQFFGPGTRLTVL.

CDR3: CATSASGEQFF. As DNA, the CDR3 is TGTGCCACCAGTGCCTCGGGAGAGCAGTTCTTC. The rearrangement links TRBV24-1 to TRBJ2-1; D is perhaps TRBD2 (5 bases). The ends were cut back, 5 bases at V and 10 bases at J, with 8 bases in the middle. This CDR3 is built from 11 residues. Germline CDR1 KGHDR, CDR2 SFDVKD.

The chain carries TRBV3-1 (or the pseudogene TRBV3-2) and TRBJ1-4, with 8 bases aligning to TRBD1. V was clipped by 4 bases and J by 6 bases; unmatched bases: 13. The CDR3 totals 17 residues. Germline loops: CDR1 LGHDT, CDR2 YNNKEL (reference sequence). CDR3 loop: CASSPENARGLDEKLFF. The CDR3 DNA reads TGTGCCAGCAGCCCTGAGAATGCCAGGGGGCTGGATGAAAAACTGTTTTTT.

This clone occurred once. This chain joins TRBV11-2 and TRBJ2-2; 13 bases align to TRBD2. The CDR3 loop spans 18 amino acids. Germline values: CDR1 SGHAT, CDR2 FQNNGV. V trimming: 4 bases; J trimming: 0 bases; junction bases outside the gene matches: 5. The CDR3: CASSSPTSGGTNTGELFF. The CDR3, as DNA: TGTGCCAGCAGCTCTCCGACTAGCGGGGGGACGAACACCGGGGAGCTGTTTTTT.